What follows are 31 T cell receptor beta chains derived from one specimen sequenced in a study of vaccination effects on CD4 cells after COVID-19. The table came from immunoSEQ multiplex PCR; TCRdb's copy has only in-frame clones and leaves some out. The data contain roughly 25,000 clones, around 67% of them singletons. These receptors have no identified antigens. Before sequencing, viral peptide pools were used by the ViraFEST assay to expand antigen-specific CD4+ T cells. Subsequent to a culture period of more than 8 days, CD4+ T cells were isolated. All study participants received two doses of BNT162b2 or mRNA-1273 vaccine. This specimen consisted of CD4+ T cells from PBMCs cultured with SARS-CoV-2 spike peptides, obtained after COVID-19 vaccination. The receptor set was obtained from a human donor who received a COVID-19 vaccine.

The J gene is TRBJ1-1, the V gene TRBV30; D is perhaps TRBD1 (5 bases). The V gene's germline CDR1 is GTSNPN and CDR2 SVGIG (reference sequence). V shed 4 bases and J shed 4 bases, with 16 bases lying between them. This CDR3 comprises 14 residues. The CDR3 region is CAWTRSAGGTEAFF. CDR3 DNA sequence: TGTGCCTGGACCCGCTCAGCGGGGGGCACTGAAGCTTTCTTT.

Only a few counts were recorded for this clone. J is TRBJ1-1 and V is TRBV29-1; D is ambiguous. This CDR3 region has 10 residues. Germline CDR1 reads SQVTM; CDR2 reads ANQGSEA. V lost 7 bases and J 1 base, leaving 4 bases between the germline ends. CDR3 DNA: TGCAGCGCCCGGAACACTGAAGCTTTCTTT. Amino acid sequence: CSARNTEAFF. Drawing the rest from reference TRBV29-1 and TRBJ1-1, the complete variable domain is SAVISQKPSRDICQRGTSLTIQCQVDSQVTMMFWYRQQPGQSLTLIATANQGSEATYESGFVIDKFPISRPNLTFSTLTVSNMSPEDSSIYLCSARNTEAFFGQGTRLTVV.

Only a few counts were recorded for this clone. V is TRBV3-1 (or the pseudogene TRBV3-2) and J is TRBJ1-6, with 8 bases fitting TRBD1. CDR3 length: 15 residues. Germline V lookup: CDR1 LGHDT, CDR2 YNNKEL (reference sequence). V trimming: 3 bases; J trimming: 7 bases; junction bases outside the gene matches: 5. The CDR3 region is CASSQQGAKNSPLHF. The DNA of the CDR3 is TGTGCCAGCAGCCAGCAGGGGGCCAAAAATTCACCCCTCCACTTT.

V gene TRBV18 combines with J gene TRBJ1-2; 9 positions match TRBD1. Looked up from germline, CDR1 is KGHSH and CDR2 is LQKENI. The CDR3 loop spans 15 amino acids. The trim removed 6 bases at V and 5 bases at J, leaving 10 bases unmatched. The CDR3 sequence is CASSPGTGFEYGYTF. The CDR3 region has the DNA TGTGCCAGCTCGCCCGGGACAGGGTTCGAGTATGGCTACACCTTC.

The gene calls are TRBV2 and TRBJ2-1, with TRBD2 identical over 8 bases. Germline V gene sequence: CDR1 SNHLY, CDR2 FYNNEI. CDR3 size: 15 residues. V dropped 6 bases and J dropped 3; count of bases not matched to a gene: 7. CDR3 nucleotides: TGTGCCAGCAGGGTCGGGGGGGACAACTACAATGAGCAGTTCTTC. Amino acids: CASRVGGDNYNEQFF. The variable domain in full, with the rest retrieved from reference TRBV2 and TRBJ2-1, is EPEVTQTPSHQVTQMGQEVILRCVPISNHLYFYWYRQILGQKVEFLVSFYNNEISEKSEIFDDQFSVERPDGSNFTLKIRSTKLEDSAMYFCASRVGGDNYNEQFFGPGTRLTVL.

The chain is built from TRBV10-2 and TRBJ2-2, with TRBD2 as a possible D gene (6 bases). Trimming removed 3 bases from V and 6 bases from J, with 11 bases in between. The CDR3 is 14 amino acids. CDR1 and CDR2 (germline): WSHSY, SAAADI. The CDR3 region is CASSEDGSPGELFF. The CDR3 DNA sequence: TGCGCCAGCAGTGAAGACGGGAGCCCCGGGGAGCTGTTTTTT.

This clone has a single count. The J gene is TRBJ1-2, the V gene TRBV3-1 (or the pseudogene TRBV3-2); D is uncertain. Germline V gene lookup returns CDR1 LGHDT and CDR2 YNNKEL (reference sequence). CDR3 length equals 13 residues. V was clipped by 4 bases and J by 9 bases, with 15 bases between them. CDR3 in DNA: TGTGCCAGCAGCCTTGAAAACAAGCGGTGCTACACCTTC. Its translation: CASSLENKRCYTF.

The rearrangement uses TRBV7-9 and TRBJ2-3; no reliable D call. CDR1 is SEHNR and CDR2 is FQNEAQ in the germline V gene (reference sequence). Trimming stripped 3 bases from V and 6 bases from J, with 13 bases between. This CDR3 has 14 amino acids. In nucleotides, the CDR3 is TGTGCCAGCAGCTTTTCGCTTCGTACCGATACGCAGTATTTT. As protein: CASSFSLRTDTQYF.

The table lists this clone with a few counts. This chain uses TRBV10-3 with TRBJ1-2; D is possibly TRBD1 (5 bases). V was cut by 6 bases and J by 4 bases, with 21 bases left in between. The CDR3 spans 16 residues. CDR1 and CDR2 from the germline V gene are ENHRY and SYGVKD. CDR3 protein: CAISPGAGEPSYGYTF. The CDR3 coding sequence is TGTGCCATCAGCCCTGGGGCGGGAGAGCCCAGCTATGGCTACACCTTC.

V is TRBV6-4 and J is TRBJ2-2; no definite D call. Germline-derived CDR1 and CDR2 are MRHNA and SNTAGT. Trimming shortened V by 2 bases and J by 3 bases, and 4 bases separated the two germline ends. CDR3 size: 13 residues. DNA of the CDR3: TGTGCCAGCAGTGACAGGGACACCGGGGAGCTGTTTTTT. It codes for CASSDRDTGELFF.

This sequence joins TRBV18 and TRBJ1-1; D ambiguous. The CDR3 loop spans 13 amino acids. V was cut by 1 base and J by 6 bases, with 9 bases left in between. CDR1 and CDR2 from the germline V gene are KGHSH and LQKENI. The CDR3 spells CASSPQGVAEAFF. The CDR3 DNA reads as TGTGCCAGCTCACCACAGGGAGTCGCTGAAGCTTTCTTT.

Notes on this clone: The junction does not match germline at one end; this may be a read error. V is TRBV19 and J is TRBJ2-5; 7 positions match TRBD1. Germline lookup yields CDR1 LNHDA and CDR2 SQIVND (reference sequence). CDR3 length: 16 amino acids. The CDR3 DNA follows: TGTGCCAGTACTTCTGGTAGGGGGACAGCACAAGGGACCCAGTACTTC. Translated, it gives CASTSGRGTAQGTQYF.

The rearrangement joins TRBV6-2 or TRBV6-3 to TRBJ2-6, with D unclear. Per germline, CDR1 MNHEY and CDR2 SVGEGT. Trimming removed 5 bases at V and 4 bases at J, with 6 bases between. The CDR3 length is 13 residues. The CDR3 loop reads CASSSYGANVLTF. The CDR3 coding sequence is TGTGCCAGCAGTAGTTACGGGGCCAACGTCCTGACTTTC.

CDR3 sequence (DNA): TGTGCCAGCAGTTTCCAACAGGGGGCTCAGGGCTACACCTTC. It is translated as CASSFQQGAQGYTF. The genes are TRBV6-6 and TRBJ1-2; TRBD1 aligns across 9 bases. The CDR3 consists of 14 residues. Unmatched junction bases numbered 8, after V lost 4 bases and J lost 8 bases. Germline-derived CDR1 and CDR2 are MNHNY and SVGAGI (reference sequence).

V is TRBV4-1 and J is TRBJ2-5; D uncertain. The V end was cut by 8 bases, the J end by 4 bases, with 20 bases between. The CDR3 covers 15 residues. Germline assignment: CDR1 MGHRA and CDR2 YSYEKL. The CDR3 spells CASGPEWSPRETQYF. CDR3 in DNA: TGCGCCAGCGGCCCGGAGTGGTCCCCGAGAGAGACCCAGTACTTC.

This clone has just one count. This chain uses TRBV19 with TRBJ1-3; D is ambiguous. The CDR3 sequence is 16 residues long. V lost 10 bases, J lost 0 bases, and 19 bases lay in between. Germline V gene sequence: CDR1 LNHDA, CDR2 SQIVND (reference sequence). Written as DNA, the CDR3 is TGTGCCACGACCACCCGGACTCCGAACTCTGGAAACACCATATATTTT. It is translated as CATTTRTPNSGNTIYF.

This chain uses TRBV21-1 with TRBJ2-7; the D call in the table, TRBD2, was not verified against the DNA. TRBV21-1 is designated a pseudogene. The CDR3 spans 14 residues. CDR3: CASSKGKTKNEQYF. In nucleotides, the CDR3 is TGTGCCAGCAGCAAAGGGAAGACTAAAAACGAGCAGTACTTC.

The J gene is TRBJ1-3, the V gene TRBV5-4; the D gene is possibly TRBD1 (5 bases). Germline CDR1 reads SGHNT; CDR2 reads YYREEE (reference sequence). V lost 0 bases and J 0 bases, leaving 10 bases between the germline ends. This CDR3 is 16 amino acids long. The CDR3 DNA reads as TGTGCCAGCAGCTTGGAGGGGTTGAGCTCTGGAAACACCATATATTTT. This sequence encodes CASSLEGLSSGNTIYF.

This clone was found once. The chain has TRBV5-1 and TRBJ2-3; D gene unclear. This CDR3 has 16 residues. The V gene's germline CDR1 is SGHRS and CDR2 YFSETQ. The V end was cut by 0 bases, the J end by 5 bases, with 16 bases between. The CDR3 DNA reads TGCGCCAGCAGCTTGGGGCGCCGGACGTCCTTAGATACGCAGTATTTT. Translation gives CASSLGRRTSLDTQYF.

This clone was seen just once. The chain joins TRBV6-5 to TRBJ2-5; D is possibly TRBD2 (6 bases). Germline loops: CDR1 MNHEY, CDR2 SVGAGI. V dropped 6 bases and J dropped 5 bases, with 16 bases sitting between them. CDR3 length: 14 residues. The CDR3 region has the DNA TGTGCCAGCAGACGAGGAGGGTTATCGGAGACCCAGTACTTC. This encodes CASRRGGLSETQYF.

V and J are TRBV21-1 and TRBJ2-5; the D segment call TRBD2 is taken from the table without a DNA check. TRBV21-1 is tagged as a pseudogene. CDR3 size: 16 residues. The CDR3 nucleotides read TGTGCCAGCAGCAAAGGGCCAGCGGGGGTAGGAGAGACCCAGTACTTC. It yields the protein CASSKGPAGVGETQYF.

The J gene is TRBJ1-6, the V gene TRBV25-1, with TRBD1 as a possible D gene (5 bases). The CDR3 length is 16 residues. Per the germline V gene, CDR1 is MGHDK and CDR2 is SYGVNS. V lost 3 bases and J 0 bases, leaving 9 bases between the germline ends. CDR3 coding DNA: TGTGCCAGCAGTGATGCAGGGAGCTCCTATAATTCACCCCTCCACTTT. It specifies CASSDAGSSYNSPLHF. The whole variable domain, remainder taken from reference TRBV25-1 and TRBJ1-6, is EADIYQTPRYLVIGTGKKITLECSQTMGHDKMYWYQQDPGMELHLIHYSYGVNSTEKGDLSSESTVSRIRTEHFPLTLESARPSHTSQYLCASSDAGSSYNSPLHFGNGTRLTVT.

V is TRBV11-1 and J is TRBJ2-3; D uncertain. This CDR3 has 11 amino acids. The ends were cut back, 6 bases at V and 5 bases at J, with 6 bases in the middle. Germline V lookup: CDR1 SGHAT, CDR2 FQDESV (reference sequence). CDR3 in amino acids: CASRKVDTQYF. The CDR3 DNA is TGTGCCAGCAGGAAGGTAGATACGCAGTATTTT.

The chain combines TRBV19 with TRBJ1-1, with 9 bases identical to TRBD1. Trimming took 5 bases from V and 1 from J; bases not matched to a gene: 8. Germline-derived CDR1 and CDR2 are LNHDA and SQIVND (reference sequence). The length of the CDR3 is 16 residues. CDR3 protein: CASSGTGTGQNTEAFF. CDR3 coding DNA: TGTGCCAGTAGTGGAACCGGGACAGGGCAGAACACTGAAGCTTTCTTT.

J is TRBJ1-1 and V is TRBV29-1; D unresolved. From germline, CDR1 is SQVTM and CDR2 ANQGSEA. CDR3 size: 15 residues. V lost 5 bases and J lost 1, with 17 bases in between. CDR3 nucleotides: TGCAGCGTTCTTGGTTTTCGTCCGGAGAACACTGAAGCTTTCTTT. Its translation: CSVLGFRPENTEAFF.

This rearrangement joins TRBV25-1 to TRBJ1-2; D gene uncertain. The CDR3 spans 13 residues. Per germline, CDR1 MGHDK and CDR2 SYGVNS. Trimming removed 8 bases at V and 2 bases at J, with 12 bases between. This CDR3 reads CASSPRVNYGYTF. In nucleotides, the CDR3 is TGTGCCAGCTCCCCGAGGGTAAACTATGGCTACACCTTC.

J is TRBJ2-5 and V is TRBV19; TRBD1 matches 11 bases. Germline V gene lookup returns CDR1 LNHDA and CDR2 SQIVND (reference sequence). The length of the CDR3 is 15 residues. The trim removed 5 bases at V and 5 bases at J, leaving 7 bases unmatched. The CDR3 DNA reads TGTGCCAGTAGTTCGGGACAGGGGGTGGGGGAGACCCAGTACTTC. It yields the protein CASSSGQGVGETQYF.

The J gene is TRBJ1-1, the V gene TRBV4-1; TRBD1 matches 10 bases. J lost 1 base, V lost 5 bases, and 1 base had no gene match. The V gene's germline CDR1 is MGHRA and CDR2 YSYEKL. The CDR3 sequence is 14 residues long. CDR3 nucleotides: TGCGCCAGCAGCTGGACAGGGGGGAACACTGAAGCTTTCTTT. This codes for CASSWTGGNTEAFF.

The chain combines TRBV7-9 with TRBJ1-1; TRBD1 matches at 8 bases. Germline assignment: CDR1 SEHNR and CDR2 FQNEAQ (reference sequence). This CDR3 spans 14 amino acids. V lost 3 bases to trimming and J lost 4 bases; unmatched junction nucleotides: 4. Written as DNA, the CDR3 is TGTGCCAGCAGCTTCGGACAGGGTAGCACTGAAGCTTTCTTT. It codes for CASSFGQGSTEAFF.

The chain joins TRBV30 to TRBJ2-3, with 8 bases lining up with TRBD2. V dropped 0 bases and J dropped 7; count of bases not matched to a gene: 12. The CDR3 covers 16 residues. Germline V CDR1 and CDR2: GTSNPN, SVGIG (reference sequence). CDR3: CAWSVIPSGGGNTQYF. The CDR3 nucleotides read TGTGCCTGGAGTGTAATCCCCAGCGGGGGTGGTAATACGCAGTATTTT.

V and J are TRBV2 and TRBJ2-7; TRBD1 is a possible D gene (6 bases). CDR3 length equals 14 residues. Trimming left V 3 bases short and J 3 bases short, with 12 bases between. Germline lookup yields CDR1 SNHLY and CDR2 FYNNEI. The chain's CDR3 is CASSEDSPYYEQYF. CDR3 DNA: TGTGCCAGCAGTGAGGACAGCCCATACTACGAGCAGTACTTC.